The T cell receptor beta chain described here comes from a study of T cell responses to AZD1222 COVID-19 vaccine. A remark on this clone: The antigen is undetermined.

CDR3 length equals 15 residues. Germline V gene sequence: CDR1 SGHRS, CDR2 YFSETQ. Deletions cut 2 bases from V and 0 bases from J, with 11 bases between. The assay was immunoSEQ multiplex PCR, and TCRdb's table has in-frame clones only and misses some. The sample consists of approximately 120,000 clones, 70% to 90% of them appearing once. Study results and limitations: Repertoires were obtained only post-peak T cell response.

The chain carries TRBV5-1 and TRBJ1-1; the D is unclear. The receptor's source is an adult who received the AZD1222 COVID-19 vaccine. The starting material was peripheral blood, obtained 28 days after the second AZD1222 dose. CDR3 amino acids: CASSLGVPLNTEAFF. CDR3 DNA sequence: TGCGCCAGCAGCTTAGGAGTTCCCTTGAACACTGAAGCTTTCTTT. The full variable domain, its missing parts supplied by reference TRBV5-1 and TRBJ1-1, is KAGVTQTPRYLIKTRGQQVTLSCSPISGHRSVSWYQQTPGQGLQFLFEYFSETQRNKGNFPGRFSGRQFSNSRSEMNVSTLELGDSALYLCASSLGVPLNTEAFFGQGTRLTVV.